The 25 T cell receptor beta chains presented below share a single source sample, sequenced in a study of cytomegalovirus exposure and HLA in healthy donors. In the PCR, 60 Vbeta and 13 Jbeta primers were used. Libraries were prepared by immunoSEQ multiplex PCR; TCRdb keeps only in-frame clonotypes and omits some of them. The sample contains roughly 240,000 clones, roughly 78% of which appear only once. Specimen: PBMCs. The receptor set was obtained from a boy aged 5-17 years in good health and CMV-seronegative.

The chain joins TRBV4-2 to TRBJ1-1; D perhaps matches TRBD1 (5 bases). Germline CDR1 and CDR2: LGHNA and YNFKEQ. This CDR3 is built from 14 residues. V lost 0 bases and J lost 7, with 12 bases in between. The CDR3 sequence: CASSQDPGRGEAFF. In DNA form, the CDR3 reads TGTGCCAGCAGCCAAGACCCCGGGAGGGGTGAAGCTTTCTTT.

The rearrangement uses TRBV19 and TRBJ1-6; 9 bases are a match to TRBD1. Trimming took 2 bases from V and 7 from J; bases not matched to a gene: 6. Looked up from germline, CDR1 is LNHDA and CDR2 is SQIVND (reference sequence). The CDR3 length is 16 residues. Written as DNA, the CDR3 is TGTGCCAGTAGTATACTCGGGGACAGGGAGAATTCACCCCTCCACTTT. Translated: CASSILGDRENSPLHF.

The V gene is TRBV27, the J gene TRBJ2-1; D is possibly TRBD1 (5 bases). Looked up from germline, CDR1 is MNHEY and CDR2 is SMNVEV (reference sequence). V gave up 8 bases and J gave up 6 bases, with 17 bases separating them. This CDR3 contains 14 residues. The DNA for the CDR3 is TGTGCCAGCTCCCGGCGGCAGGGATTCAATGAGCAGTTCTTC. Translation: CASSRRQGFNEQFF.

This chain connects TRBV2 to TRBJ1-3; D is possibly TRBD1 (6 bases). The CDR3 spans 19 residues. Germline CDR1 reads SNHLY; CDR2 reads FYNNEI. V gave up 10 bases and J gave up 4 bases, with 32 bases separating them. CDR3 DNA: TGTGCCACCAAAATCGCTTTAGGACAGTCACCAGAATTAGGAAACACCATATATTTT. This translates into CATKIALGQSPELGNTIYF.

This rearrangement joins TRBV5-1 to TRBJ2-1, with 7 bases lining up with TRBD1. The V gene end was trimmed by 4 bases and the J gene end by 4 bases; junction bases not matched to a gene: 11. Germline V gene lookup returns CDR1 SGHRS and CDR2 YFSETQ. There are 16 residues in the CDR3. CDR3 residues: CASSPAWDSRYNEQFF. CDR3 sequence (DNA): TGCGCCAGCAGCCCCGCGTGGGACAGCCGATACAATGAGCAGTTCTTC. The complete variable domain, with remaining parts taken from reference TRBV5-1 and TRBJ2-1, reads KAGVTQTPRYLIKTRGQQVTLSCSPISGHRSVSWYQQTPGQGLQFLFEYFSETQRNKGNFPGRFSGRQFSNSRSEMNVSTLELGDSALYLCASSPAWDSRYNEQFFGPGTRLTVL.

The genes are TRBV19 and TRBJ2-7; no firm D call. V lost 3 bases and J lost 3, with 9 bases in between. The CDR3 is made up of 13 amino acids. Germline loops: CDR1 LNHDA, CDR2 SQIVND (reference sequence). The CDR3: CASSMGRRYEQYF. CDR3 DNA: TGTGCCAGTAGTATGGGCAGACGCTACGAGCAGTACTTC.

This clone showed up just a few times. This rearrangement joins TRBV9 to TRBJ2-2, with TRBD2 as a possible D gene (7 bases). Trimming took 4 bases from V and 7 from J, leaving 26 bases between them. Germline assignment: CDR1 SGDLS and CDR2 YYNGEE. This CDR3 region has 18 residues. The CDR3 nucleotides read TGTGCCAGCAGCCCCTCGATGGGTGCGGGGGCTAGGGGCGGGGAGCTGTTTTTT. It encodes CASSPSMGAGARGGELFF.

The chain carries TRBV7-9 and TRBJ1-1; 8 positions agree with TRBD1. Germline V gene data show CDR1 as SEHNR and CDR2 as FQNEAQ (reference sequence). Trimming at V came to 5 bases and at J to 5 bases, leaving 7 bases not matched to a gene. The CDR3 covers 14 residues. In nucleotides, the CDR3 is TGTGCCAGCAGCCATCAGACAGGGGATACTGAAGCTTTCTTT. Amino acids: CASSHQTGDTEAFF.

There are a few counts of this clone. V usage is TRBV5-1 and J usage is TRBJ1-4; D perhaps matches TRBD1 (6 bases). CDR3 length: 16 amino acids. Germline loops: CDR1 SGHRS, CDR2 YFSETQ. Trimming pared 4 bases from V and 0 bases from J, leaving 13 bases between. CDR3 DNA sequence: TGCGCCAGCAGCCTTACAGGGACGACAACTAATGAAAAACTGTTTTTT. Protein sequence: CASSLTGTTTNEKLFF.

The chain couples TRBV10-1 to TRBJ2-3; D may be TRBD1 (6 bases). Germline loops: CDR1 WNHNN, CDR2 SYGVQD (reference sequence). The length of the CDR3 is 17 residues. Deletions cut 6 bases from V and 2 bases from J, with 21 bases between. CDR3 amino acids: CASSQGPGQDFTDTQYF. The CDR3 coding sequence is TGCGCCAGCAGCCAAGGGCCGGGACAAGATTTCACAGATACGCAGTATTTT.

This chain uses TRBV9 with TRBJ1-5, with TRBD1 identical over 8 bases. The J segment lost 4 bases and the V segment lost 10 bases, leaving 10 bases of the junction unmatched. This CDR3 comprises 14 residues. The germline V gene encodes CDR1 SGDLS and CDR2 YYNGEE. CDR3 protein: CAGPRDRRNQPQHF. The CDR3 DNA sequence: TGTGCCGGCCCCAGGGACAGGCGTAATCAGCCCCAGCATTTT.

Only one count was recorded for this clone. CDR3 in amino acids: CASSLQGAEDTQYF. For the CDR3, the DNA is TGCGCCAGCAGCTTGCAGGGGGCTGAAGATACGCAGTATTTT. The rearrangement joins TRBV5-1 to TRBJ2-3; 8 bases fit TRBD1. The CDR3 covers 14 residues. The germline CDR1 and CDR2 sequences are SGHRS and YFSETQ. The J segment lost 5 bases and the V segment lost 1 base, leaving 3 bases of the junction unmatched.

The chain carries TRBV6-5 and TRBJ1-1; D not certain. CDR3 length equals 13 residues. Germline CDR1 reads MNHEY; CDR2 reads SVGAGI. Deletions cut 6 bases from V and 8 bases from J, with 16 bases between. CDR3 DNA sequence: TGTGCCAGCAGCGACACCCCCCCTGACGAAGCTTTCTTT. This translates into CASSDTPPDEAFF.

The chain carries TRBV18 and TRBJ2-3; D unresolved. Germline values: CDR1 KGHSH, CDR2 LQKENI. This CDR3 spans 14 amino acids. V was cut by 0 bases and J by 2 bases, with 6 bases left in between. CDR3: CASSPPAITDTQYF. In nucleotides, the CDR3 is TGTGCCAGCTCACCACCAGCCATCACAGATACGCAGTATTTT.

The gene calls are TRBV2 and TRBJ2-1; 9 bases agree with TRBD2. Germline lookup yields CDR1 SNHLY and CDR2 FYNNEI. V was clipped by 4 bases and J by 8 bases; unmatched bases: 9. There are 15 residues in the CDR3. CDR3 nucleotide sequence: TGTGCCAGCAGTGGGGCGGGAGGGGTTGAACATGAGCAGTTCTTC. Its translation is CASSGAGGVEHEQFF.

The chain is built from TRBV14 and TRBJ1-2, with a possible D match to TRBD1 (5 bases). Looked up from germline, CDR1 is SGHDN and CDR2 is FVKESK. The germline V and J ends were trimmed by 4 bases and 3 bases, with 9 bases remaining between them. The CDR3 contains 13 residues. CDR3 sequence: CASSPGRDYGYTF. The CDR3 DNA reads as TGTGCCAGCAGCCCCGGCAGGGACTATGGCTACACCTTC.

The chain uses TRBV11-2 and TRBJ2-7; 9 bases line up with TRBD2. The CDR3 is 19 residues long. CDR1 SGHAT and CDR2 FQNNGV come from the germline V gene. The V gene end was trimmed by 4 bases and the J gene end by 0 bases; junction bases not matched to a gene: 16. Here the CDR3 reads CASSSRAGILSGGSYEQYF. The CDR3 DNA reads TGTGCCAGCAGCTCTCGCGCGGGTATCCTTAGCGGGGGCTCCTACGAGCAGTACTTC.

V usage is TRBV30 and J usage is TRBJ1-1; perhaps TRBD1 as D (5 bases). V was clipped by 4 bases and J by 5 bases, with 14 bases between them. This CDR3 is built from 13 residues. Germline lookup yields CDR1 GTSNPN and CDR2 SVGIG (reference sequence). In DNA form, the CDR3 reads TGTGCCTGGACTGTCTGGGGGGATACTGAAGCTTTCTTT. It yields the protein CAWTVWGDTEAFF.

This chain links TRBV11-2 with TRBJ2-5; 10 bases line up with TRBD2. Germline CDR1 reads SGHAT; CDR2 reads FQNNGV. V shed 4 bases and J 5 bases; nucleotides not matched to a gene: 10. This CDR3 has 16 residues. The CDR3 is CASSSTTSGTGETQYF. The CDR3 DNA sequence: TGTGCCAGCAGCTCCACCACTAGCGGGACGGGGGAGACCCAGTACTTC.

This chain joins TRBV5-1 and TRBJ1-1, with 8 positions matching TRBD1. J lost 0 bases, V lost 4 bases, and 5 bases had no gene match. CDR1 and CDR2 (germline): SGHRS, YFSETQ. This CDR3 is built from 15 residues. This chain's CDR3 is CASSATTGVNTEAFF. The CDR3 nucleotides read TGCGCCAGCAGCGCCACGACAGGGGTGAACACTGAAGCTTTCTTT.

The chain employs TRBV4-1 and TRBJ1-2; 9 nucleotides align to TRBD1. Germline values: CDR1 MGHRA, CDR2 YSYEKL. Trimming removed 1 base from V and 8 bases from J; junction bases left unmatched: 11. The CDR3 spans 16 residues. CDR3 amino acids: CASSQGTGEGRSGYTF. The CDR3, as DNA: TGCGCCAGCAGCCAAGGGACAGGGGAAGGGAGGTCGGGCTACACCTTC.

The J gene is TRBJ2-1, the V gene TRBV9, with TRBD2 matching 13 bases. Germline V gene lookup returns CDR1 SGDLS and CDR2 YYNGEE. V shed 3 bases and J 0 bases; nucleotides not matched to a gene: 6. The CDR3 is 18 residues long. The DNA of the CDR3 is TGTGCCAGCAGCGGGACTAGCGGGGGCCCTCGCTCCTACAATGAGCAGTTCTTC. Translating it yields CASSGTSGGPRSYNEQFF.

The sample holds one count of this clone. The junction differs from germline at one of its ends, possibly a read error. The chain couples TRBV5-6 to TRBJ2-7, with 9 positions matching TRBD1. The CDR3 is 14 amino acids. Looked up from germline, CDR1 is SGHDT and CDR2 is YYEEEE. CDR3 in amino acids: CAGSLRDRAYEQYF. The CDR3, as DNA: TGTGCCGGCAGCTTGAGGGACAGGGCCTACGAGCAGTACTTC.

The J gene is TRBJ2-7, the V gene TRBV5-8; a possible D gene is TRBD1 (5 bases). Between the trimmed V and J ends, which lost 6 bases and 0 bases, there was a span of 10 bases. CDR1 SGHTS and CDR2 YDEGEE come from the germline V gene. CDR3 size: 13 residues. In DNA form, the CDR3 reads TGTGCCAGCACCCGGACAAGCTCCTACGAGCAGTACTTC. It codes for CASTRTSSYEQYF.

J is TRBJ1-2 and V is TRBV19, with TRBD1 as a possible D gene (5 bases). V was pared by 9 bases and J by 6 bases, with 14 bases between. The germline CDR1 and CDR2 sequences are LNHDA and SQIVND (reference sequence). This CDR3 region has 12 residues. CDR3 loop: CASTPGGDGYTF. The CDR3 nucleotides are TGTGCCAGCACCCCGGGGGGGGATGGCTACACCTTC.